This passage covers 23 T cell receptor beta chains from one sample sequenced in a study of T cells in Graves' hyperthyroidism and ophthalmopathy. TCR beta CDR3 regions were amplified from RNA transcripts. The TCR CDR3 was amplified in a first-round RT-PCR using the HTBI primer set. TCRdb re-called the multiplex PCR reads through MiXCR, storing one row per CDR3 protein. The data show approximately 600,000 distinct CDR3 sequences, more than 13% seen once. The sequenced sample was blood. Receptors originate from a woman between 18 and 29 years old with Graves' ophthalmopathy.

V and J are TRBV10-3 and TRBJ2-3, with D unresolved. The CDR3 sequence is 12 residues long. Germline V gene lookup returns CDR1 ENHRY and CDR2 SYGVKD. Trimming left V 5 bases short and J 7 bases short, with 10 bases between. In DNA, the CDR3 is TGTGCCATCAGTCTTACATGGTATACGCAGTATTTT. This translates into CAISLTWYTQYF.

This clonotype was seen repeatedly, ten times or more. The CDR3 DNA is TGTGCCAGCAGCGGGAGCGGGAGCGGCTCCTACAATGAGCAGTTCTTC. Translation: CASSGSGSGSYNEQFF. The chain has TRBV7-9 and TRBJ2-1; 8 nucleotides match TRBD2. This CDR3 is built from 16 residues. Germline V gives CDR1 SEHNR, CDR2 FQNEAQ (reference sequence). Losses at the gene ends were 5 bases for V and 0 bases for J; bases not matched to a gene: 6.

This clonotype came up a few times. The chain couples TRBV18 to TRBJ2-2; 7 positions match TRBD1. Germline V gives CDR1 KGHSH, CDR2 LQKENI. CDR3 length: 15 residues. V was pared by 8 bases and J by 1 base, with 7 bases of the junction left unmatched. The CDR3 nucleotides are TGTGCCAGCGGTTCCGGGACAGAGAACACCGGGGAGCTGTTTTTT. Translation: CASGSGTENTGELFF.

This clonotype has just a few counts. The chain has TRBV20-1 and TRBJ2-5, with 10 bases that match TRBD2. The CDR3 loop spans 15 amino acids. Germline V lookup: CDR1 DFQATT, CDR2 SNEGSKA (reference sequence). Trimming removed 5 bases from V and 2 bases from J; junction bases left unmatched: 8. The CDR3 is CSALTTSGVQETQYF. The CDR3 nucleotides read TGCAGTGCTCTGACTACTAGCGGGGTTCAAGAGACCCAGTACTTC.

This clonotype was seen only once. V is TRBV4-1 and J is TRBJ1-1; D is uncertain. Germline CDR1 and CDR2: MGHRA and YSYEKL. Between the trimmed V and J ends, which lost 0 bases and 5 bases, there was a span of 13 bases. The CDR3 runs 15 residues. The CDR3 here is CASSQDRGLRTEAFF. CDR3 DNA sequence: TGCGCCAGCAGCCAAGATAGAGGTTTGAGAACTGAAGCTTTCTTT.

This clonotype appeared many times. The V gene is TRBV9, the J gene TRBJ2-3; 9 bases match TRBD1. Losses at the gene ends were 2 bases for V and 4 bases for J; bases not matched to a gene: 8. CDR1 is SGDLS, CDR2 YYNGEE, per germline. The length of the CDR3 is 16 residues. In DNA form, the CDR3 reads TGTGCCAGCAGCGTCCGTACAGGGGGCCTCCCAGATACGCAGTATTTT. Amino acids: CASSVRTGGLPDTQYF.

This clonotype was seen repeatedly, ten times or more. V usage is TRBV29-1 and J usage is TRBJ1-1, with a weak D call TRBD1 (6 bases). This CDR3 spans 13 amino acids. The germline V gene encodes CDR1 SQVTM and CDR2 ANQGSEA. V was trimmed by 6 bases and J by 1 base, leaving 12 bases between them. The CDR3 bases are TGCAGCGTAGTCCGGGACACGAACACTGAAGCTTTCTTT. This sequence encodes CSVVRDTNTEAFF.

This clonotype was picked up a small number of times. This may be a read error, as it is one base from a much larger clone. DNA of the CDR3: TGTGCCGGCAGTGGGGGAGGGTCCTACAATGAGCAGTTCTTC. Amino acid sequence: CAGSGGGSYNEQFF. This chain joins TRBV2 and TRBJ2-1; TRBD2 matches at 7 bases. The length of the CDR3 is 14 residues. The germline V gene has CDR1 SNHLY and CDR2 FYNNEI.

This sequence joins TRBV19 and TRBJ2-5; no definite D call. Germline CDR1 reads LNHDA; CDR2 reads SQIVND (reference sequence). The germline V and J ends were trimmed by 5 bases and 4 bases, with 17 bases remaining between them. This CDR3 contains 15 residues. This chain's CDR3 is CASSSAVGLGETQYF. The DNA of the CDR3 is TGTGCCAGTAGTTCGGCCGTGGGCCTTGGAGAGACCCAGTACTTC. Full variable domain (rest looked up from reference TRBV19 and TRBJ2-5): DGGITQSPKYLFRKEGQNVTLSCEQNLNHDAMYWYRQDPGQGLRLIYYSQIVNDFQKGDIAEGYSVSREKKESFPLTVTSAQKNPTAFYLCASSSAVGLGETQYFGPGTRLLVL.

Note on this clonotype: A much larger clone lies one base from this, so it may be a read error. The gene calls are TRBV5-4 and TRBJ2-3, with TRBD1 matching over 8 bases. Trimming removed 4 bases from V and 0 bases from J; junction bases left unmatched: 1. Germline V CDR1 and CDR2: SGHNT, YYREEE (reference sequence). The CDR3 is 14 amino acids. The CDR3 nucleotides read TGTGCCAGCAGCCGGGACAGGAGCACAGATACGCAGTATTTT. It encodes CASSRDRSTDTQYF.

In its sample, this clonotype was seen many times. This chain joins TRBV2 and TRBJ1-2; 10 nucleotides line up with TRBD1. Germline CDR1 is SNHLY and CDR2 is FYNNEI. This CDR3 region has 16 residues. V lost 2 bases, J lost 8 bases, and 11 bases stayed unmatched. CDR3 DNA: TGTGCCAGCAGTGAATTCGAGACAGGGGGCGATGGGGGCTACACCTTC. Translating it yields CASSEFETGGDGGYTF.

This clonotype was detected ten times or more. DNA for the CDR3: TGCAGTGCTAAGGACAGGACGAACACTGAAGCTTTCTTT. It encodes CSAKDRTNTEAFF. The chain uses TRBV20-1 and TRBJ1-1, with 7 bases matching TRBD1. This CDR3 is built from 13 residues. Germline V lookup: CDR1 DFQATT, CDR2 SNEGSKA (reference sequence). With V trimmed by 4 bases and J by 1 base, 3 bases remained unmatched.

The V call is TRBV20-1, the J call TRBJ1-4; D not resolved. The V gene's germline CDR1 is DFQATT and CDR2 SNEGSKA (reference sequence). CDR3 size: 18 residues. The ends were cut back, 1 base at V and 0 bases at J, with 18 bases in the middle. The CDR3 is CSARGPNSLGPTNEKLFF. DNA for the CDR3: TGCAGTGCTAGAGGACCAAACAGCCTAGGTCCAACTAATGAAAAACTGTTTTTT.

As for this clonotype: A much larger clone differs from this one at a single base, so this may be a read error. The CDR3 does not close with the conserved phenylalanine or tryptophan, likely indicating a read error. This chain connects TRBV20-1 to TRBJ1-5; tentative D call: TRBD1 (6 bases). The V and J ends lost 1 base and 4 bases respectively, with 14 bases between them. Germline-derived CDR1 and CDR2 are DFQATT and SNEGSKA (reference sequence). The CDR3 extends over 15 amino acids. The CDR3 DNA follows: TGCAGTGCTAGAGGGCTGCCAGGGGCTAATCAGCCCCAGCATCTT. Protein: CSARGLPGANQPQHL.

The chain is built from TRBV4-3 and TRBJ2-3; 9 bases are a match to TRBD2. Germline loops: CDR1 LGHNA, CDR2 YSLEER. The ends lost 1 base at V and 7 bases at J; junction bases unmatched: 9. The CDR3 has 16 amino acids. The CDR3 reads CASSQVAGVARNTQYF. In DNA, the CDR3 is TGCGCCAGCAGCCAAGTAGCGGGAGTAGCTAGGAATACGCAGTATTTT.

The rearrangement joins TRBV12-5 to TRBJ2-1; D may be TRBD2 (5 bases). The CDR3 extends over 12 amino acids. In germline, CDR1 is LGHNT, CDR2 FRNRAP. V lost 7 bases and J lost 7, with 11 bases in between. CDR3 sequence (DNA): TGTGCTAGTGCCTTCCGGGGAAATGAGCAGTTCTTC. Protein sequence: CASAFRGNEQFF.

In its sample, this clonotype was seen many times. The genes are TRBV6-1 and TRBJ1-5, with 9 bases lining up with TRBD1. The V gene end was trimmed by 6 bases and the J gene end by 9 bases; junction bases not matched to a gene: 12. CDR3 length equals 15 residues. The germline V gene has CDR1 MNHNS and CDR2 SASEGT. The CDR3 loop is CASSYRGQGVRPQHF. The CDR3 bases are TGTGCCAGCAGCTACAGGGGGCAGGGGGTGAGGCCCCAGCATTTT.

This clonotype was observed a few times. The chain uses TRBV9 and TRBJ2-5; possibly TRBD2 for D (7 bases). CDR1 and CDR2 (germline): SGDLS, YYNGEE. Trimming stripped 6 bases from V and 5 bases from J, with 20 bases between. This CDR3 region has 15 residues. The CDR3 spells CASNPSGGFWETQYF. CDR3 sequence (DNA): TGTGCCAGCAACCCGTCGGGGGGCTTTTGGGAGACCCAGTACTTC.

This clonotype was picked up many times. The chain combines TRBV7-9 with TRBJ2-1; TRBD1 matches 8 bases. The CDR3 sequence is 16 residues long. V was pared by 4 bases and J by 0 bases, with 5 bases of the junction left unmatched. Germline-derived CDR1 and CDR2 are SEHNR and FQNEAQ (reference sequence). This CDR3 is CASSSHQGASYNEQFF. For the CDR3, the DNA is TGTGCCAGCAGCTCACATCAGGGGGCCTCCTACAATGAGCAGTTCTTC.

Many counts were recorded for this clonotype. The genes are TRBV20-1 and TRBJ2-1, with 8 bases that match TRBD2. CDR1 and CDR2 from the germline V gene are DFQATT and SNEGSKA (reference sequence). This CDR3 contains 17 residues. With 4 bases clipped from V and 4 bases from J, the junction kept 15 bases outside the gene matches. The chain's CDR3 is CSATSPRTSGIYNEQFF. The CDR3 DNA reads as TGCAGTGCTACCTCACCCCGAACTAGCGGAATTTACAATGAGCAGTTCTTC.

The sample holds many counts of this clonotype. CDR3 in DNA: TGTGCCAGCAGTTTCCAAGCGGGAATACAAAATGAGCAGTTCTTC. It specifies CASSFQAGIQNEQFF. This sequence joins TRBV12-3 or TRBV12-4 and TRBJ2-1, with 7 nucleotides matching TRBD2. This CDR3 has 15 amino acids. After removal of 3 bases from V and 7 bases from J, the junction contained 9 bases not matched to a gene.

This clonotype was seen ten or more times. This sequence joins TRBV3-1 and TRBJ1-4; TRBD1 might be the D (5 bases). CDR1 is LGHDT, CDR2 YNNKEL, per germline (reference sequence). Between the trimmed V and J ends, which lost 3 bases and 13 bases, there was a span of 12 bases. The CDR3 has 12 residues. The CDR3 coding sequence is TGTGCCAGCAGCCATTCTCAGGGTTTACTGTTTTTT. Its translation is CASSHSQGLLFF.

This clonotype was counted at least ten times. The rearrangement joins TRBV7-6 to TRBJ1-1, with D tentatively TRBD1 (5 bases). Between the trimmed V and J ends, which lost 5 bases and 2 bases, there was a span of 18 bases. From germline, CDR1 is SGHVS and CDR2 FNYEAQ. This CDR3 spans 16 amino acids. The CDR3 loop is CASSLPGGQGNTEAFF. CDR3 DNA sequence: TGTGCCAGCAGCCTCCCGGGAGGTCAGGGTAACACTGAAGCTTTCTTT.